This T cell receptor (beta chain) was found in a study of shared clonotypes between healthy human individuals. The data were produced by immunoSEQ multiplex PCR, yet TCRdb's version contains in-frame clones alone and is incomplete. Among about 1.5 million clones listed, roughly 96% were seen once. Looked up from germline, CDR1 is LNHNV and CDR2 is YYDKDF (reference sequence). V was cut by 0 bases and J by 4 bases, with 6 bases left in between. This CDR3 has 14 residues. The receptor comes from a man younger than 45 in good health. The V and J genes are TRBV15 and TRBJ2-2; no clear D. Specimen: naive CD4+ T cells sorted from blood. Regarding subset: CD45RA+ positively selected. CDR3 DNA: TGTGCCACCAGCAGAGATTCGGTCACCGGGGAGCTGTTTTTT. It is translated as CATSRDSVTGELFF.